This entry concerns a single TCR beta chain. The data originate from a study of TIL therapy for anti-PD-1-resistant metastatic lung cancer. At the level of the study: Median tumor PD-L1 proportion score was 6%. Most patients had lung adenocarcinoma.

This was the immunoSEQ v3 assay. This table comes from immunoSEQ multiplex PCR, and its TCRdb copy is limited to in-frame clones, with some not included. The sample has 95,000 or so clones, 50% to 70% seen once; the top ten hold roughly 9.8%. The time point is: pre-treatment sample, taken before nivolumab and TIL therapy. Most excised metastases sampled were pleural nodules or supraclavicular lymph nodes. Material: tumor tissue, obtained at baseline. The sequence came from a person between 25 and 80 years old with non-small cell lung cancer.

The CDR3 region has the DNA TGTGCCAGCAGCCAAGATCTTTTGGACAGGGTGTACTTC. This gives the protein CASSQDLLDRVYF. The V gene is TRBV14, the J gene TRBJ2-7; 8 bases match TRBD1. CDR3 length: 13 residues. Germline values: CDR1 SGHDN, CDR2 FVKESK. V shed 0 bases and J 12 bases; nucleotides not matched to a gene: 7. The full variable domain, in which reference TRBV14 and TRBJ2-7 provide the parts outside the CDR3, is EAGVTQFPSHSVIEKGQTVTLRCDPISGHDNLYWYRRVMGKEIKFLLHFVKESKQDESGMPNNRFLAERTGGTYSTLKVQPAELEDSGVYFCASSQDLLDRVYFGPGTRLTVT.